Below, 20 T cell receptor beta chains from the same sample are listed, as sequenced in a study of T cells expressing NK-cell markers. TCRdb reprocessed the 5' RACE reads and keeps a single row for each CDR3 protein, giving no DNA. The sample table includes just under 150,000 distinct CDR3 sequences. Sequences were obtained from blood T cells: a sorted CD56 or NKG2C T cell subset, CD4+ or CD8+ T cells, or bulk PBMC T cells (not recorded which). The origin of the receptors is a man younger than 35 in good health.

The chain carries TRBV19 and TRBJ2-1; the D gene TCRdb calls, TRBD2, cannot be checked with no DNA. CDR1 and CDR2 (germline): LNHDA, SQIVND (reference sequence). The CDR3 runs 15 residues. CDR3 in amino acids: CASSIQGGSYNEQFF.

V is TRBV6-5 and J is TRBJ2-5; the D call from TCRdb, TRBD2, cannot be confirmed without DNA. Germline CDR1 reads MNHEY; CDR2 reads SVGAGI. The CDR3 totals 14 residues. CDR3 amino acids: CASSYMDSRETQYF.

The CDR3 sequence is CASSDTGGAEAFF. The chain carries TRBV6-4 and TRBJ1-1. The germline gives CDR1 MRHNA, CDR2 SNTAGT. This CDR3 contains 13 residues.

The rearrangement uses TRBV14 and TRBJ2-7; checking the TCRdb D call of TRBD2 is not possible without DNA. This CDR3 is 15 amino acids long. Germline V gene lookup returns CDR1 SGHDN and CDR2 FVKESK. CDR3 sequence: CASSPRPGEGYEQYF.

This chain joins TRBV24-1 and TRBJ1-2. This CDR3 contains 14 residues. Per germline, CDR1 KGHDR and CDR2 SFDVKD. The chain's CDR3 is CATSEGTEDYGYTF.

This CDR3 reads CASSIRVSQPQHF. The chain uses TRBV19 and TRBJ1-5; TCRdb designates TRBD1, a call that cannot be tested without DNA. The CDR3 covers 13 residues. The germline CDR1 and CDR2 sequences are LNHDA and SQIVND (reference sequence).

The V and J genes are TRBV5-1 and TRBJ2-7; TCRdb outputs TRBD1, but without DNA this stays unchecked. CDR1 is SGHRS, CDR2 YFSETQ, per germline. The CDR3 has 16 amino acids. The CDR3 here is CASSARQGISSYEQYF. The full variable domain, rest sourced from reference TRBV5-1 and TRBJ2-7, is KAGVTQTPRYLIKTRGQQVTLSCSPISGHRSVSWYQQTPGQGLQFLFEYFSETQRNKGNFPGRFSGRQFSNSRSEMNVSTLELGDSALYLCASSARQGISSYEQYFGPGTRLTVT.

The J gene is TRBJ1-2, the V gene TRBV12-3 or TRBV12-4; the TRBD1 assignment by TCRdb is unverifiable without DNA. The CDR3 is 13 amino acids. The CDR3 spells CASSDLQGYGYTF.

The chain uses TRBV12-3 or TRBV12-4 and TRBJ2-2; TCRdb designates TRBD2, a call that cannot be tested without DNA. The CDR3 is 15 amino acids. CDR3 in amino acids: CASSLLAGRPGELFF.

The chain recombines TRBV7-2 with TRBJ2-7; TCRdb gives TRBD1 as the D gene, but with no DNA this cannot be confirmed. Germline V CDR1 and CDR2: SGHTA, FQGNSA. The CDR3 runs to 15 residues. Here the CDR3 reads CASSVNRGRTYEQYF.

The J gene is TRBJ2-1, the V gene TRBV29-1; with no DNA, the TCRdb D assignment of TRBD2 cannot be verified. The CDR3 totals 16 residues. Germline V gives CDR1 SQVTM, CDR2 ANQGSEA. The CDR3 reads CSVGLAGLSSYNEQFF.

The J gene is TRBJ2-4, the V gene TRBV6-5; the TCRdb call, TRBD1, lacks DNA for checking. The CDR3 consists of 12 residues. From germline, CDR1 is MNHEY and CDR2 SVGAGI. CDR3 protein: CASSRQGLFQYF.

The chain combines TRBV6-6 with TRBJ2-7. Germline CDR1 MNHNY, CDR2 SVGAGI (reference sequence). There are 12 residues in the CDR3. CDR3 sequence: CASSYSIREQYF.

The V and J genes are TRBV4-2 and TRBJ2-2. Germline CDR1 and CDR2: LGHNA and YNFKEQ. This CDR3 comprises 14 residues. This CDR3 reads CASSQESAIGELFF.

This chain links TRBV6-1 with TRBJ2-1; the D gene TCRdb calls, TRBD2, cannot be checked with no DNA. Germline CDR1 reads MNHNS; CDR2 reads SASEGT. This CDR3 region has 15 residues. The CDR3: CASRETSPPYNEQFF.

The J gene is TRBJ2-1, the V gene TRBV24-1; TCRdb selects TRBD1, and the lack of DNA leaves this call unchecked. Germline lookup yields CDR1 KGHDR and CDR2 SFDVKD. The CDR3 has 15 amino acids. The CDR3 protein is CATSDPGSRDNEQFF.

The chain combines TRBV6-5 with TRBJ1-4; TCRdb designates TRBD1, a call that cannot be tested without DNA. This CDR3 is built from 15 residues. From germline, CDR1 is MNHEY and CDR2 SVGAGI. CDR3 amino acids: CASSYFAGEGEKLFF.

The V call is TRBV9, the J call TRBJ2-7. Germline V gene lookup returns CDR1 SGDLS and CDR2 YYNGEE. This CDR3 comprises 12 residues. CDR3 residues: CASSVGVGEQYF.

The chain has TRBV7-9 and TRBJ2-1. This CDR3 has 12 residues. Germline V gene data show CDR1 as SEHNR and CDR2 as FQNEAQ (reference sequence). CDR3 amino acids: CASSPKLLEQFF.

The V gene is TRBV7-6, the J gene TRBJ2-1. Germline V gene lookup returns CDR1 SGHVS and CDR2 FNYEAQ. This CDR3 is built from 15 residues. The CDR3 region is CASRLSGEPNNEQFF.